The 32 T cell receptor beta chains below come from one sample, sequenced in a study of OX40 agonist ivuxolimab in advanced cancers. The table came from immunoSEQ multiplex PCR; TCRdb's copy has only in-frame clones and leaves some out. Of about 23,000 clones listed, less than 90% are singletons. Sequenced here: CD4+ or CD8+ T cells sorted from blood, sampled in a trial of the OX40 agonist ivuxolimab. The receptors shown here come from an adult with an advanced solid tumor such as melanoma, head and neck, liver or kidney cancer.

This chain connects TRBV9 to TRBJ2-3; 8 bases agree with TRBD1. Germline CDR1 SGDLS, CDR2 YYNGEE. V lost 2 bases, J lost 6 bases, and 5 bases stayed unmatched. CDR3 length: 14 residues. The CDR3 DNA is TGTGCCAGCAGCGTGACAGGGGCCGGGGATACGCAGTATTTT. It codes for CASSVTGAGDTQYF.

The gene calls are TRBV7-6 and TRBJ1-4; D not resolved. CDR1 is SGHVS, CDR2 FNYEAQ, per germline. This CDR3 contains 14 residues. The V end lost 5 bases, the J end lost 7 bases, and 14 bases lay between the germline ends. The CDR3 spells CASSPKVFGEKLFF. Written as DNA, the CDR3 is TGTGCCAGCAGCCCTAAAGTGTTTGGTGAAAAACTGTTTTTT.

The V gene is TRBV9, the J gene TRBJ2-6; D possibly corresponds to TRBD1 (5 bases). Looked up from germline, CDR1 is SGDLS and CDR2 is YYNGEE. V lost 5 bases and J lost 3, with 12 bases in between. The CDR3 runs 15 residues. The CDR3 nucleotides read TGTGCCAGCAGGGGCAGGGCGAATGGGGCCAACGTCCTGACTTTC. Translating gives CASRGRANGANVLTF.

In this sample, this clone is medium-sized (0.01 to 0.1%). This rearrangement joins TRBV2 to TRBJ2-2; 7 bases fit TRBD1. Per germline, CDR1 SNHLY and CDR2 FYNNEI. This CDR3 region has 15 residues. The ends lost 7 bases at V and 6 bases at J; junction bases unmatched: 11. The CDR3 sequence is CASTSGTVYPGELFF. For the CDR3, the DNA is TGTGCCAGCACCTCCGGGACAGTGTACCCCGGGGAGCTGTTTTTT.

The chain carries TRBV5-6 and TRBJ2-5; TRBD1 aligns across 9 bases. With V trimmed by 4 bases and J by 4 bases, 8 bases remained unmatched. This CDR3 region has 15 residues. Per germline, CDR1 SGHDT and CDR2 YYEEEE. CDR3 sequence: CASSVGTGWVETQYF. Here the CDR3 DNA reads TGTGCCAGCAGCGTAGGGACAGGGTGGGTAGAGACCCAGTACTTC.

J is TRBJ2-7 and V is TRBV27; D assignment may be TRBD1 or TRBD2 (6 bases each). The germline V gene has CDR1 MNHEY and CDR2 SMNVEV (reference sequence). V lost 5 bases and J lost 0, with 14 bases in between. The CDR3 runs 15 residues. CDR3 sequence: CASSMDGGYSYEQYF. The DNA of the CDR3 is TGTGCCAGCAGTATGGACGGGGGCTACTCCTACGAGCAGTACTTC.

This chain connects TRBV9 to TRBJ2-1; no clear D. The ends were cut back, 4 bases at V and 3 bases at J, with 5 bases in the middle. Germline V lookup: CDR1 SGDLS, CDR2 YYNGEE. The CDR3 has 12 residues. The CDR3: CASSPYYNEQFF. The CDR3 DNA reads TGTGCCAGCAGCCCCTACTACAATGAGCAGTTCTTC.

The chain is built from TRBV29-1 and TRBJ1-2; D unresolved. The ends were cut back, 5 bases at V and 0 bases at J, with 16 bases in the middle. This CDR3 is 15 amino acids long. Germline CDR1 is SQVTM and CDR2 is ANQGSEA. The chain's CDR3 is CSVYGPREANYGYTF. CDR3 nucleotides: TGCAGCGTTTATGGTCCGAGGGAAGCTAACTATGGCTACACCTTC.

The chain joins TRBV10-1 to TRBJ2-1; D remains ambiguous. This CDR3 spans 13 amino acids. Per germline, CDR1 WNHNN and CDR2 SYGVQD (reference sequence). The ends were cut back, 4 bases at V and 6 bases at J, with 10 bases in the middle. CDR3 bases: TGCGCCAGCAGTGCCCAAAGCTCCAATGAGCAGTTCTTC. It encodes CASSAQSSNEQFF.

The chain links TRBV20-1 to TRBJ2-1; D not resolved. V lost 1 base, J lost 10 bases, and 8 bases lay in between. Germline V gene lookup returns CDR1 DFQATT and CDR2 SNEGSKA (reference sequence). This CDR3 has 11 residues. The CDR3 coding sequence is TGCAGTGCTAGAGGAACACTGGAGCAGTTCTTC. Amino acids: CSARGTLEQFF.

V is TRBV28 and J is TRBJ1-1; D is uncertain. V shed 7 bases and J shed 8 bases, with 23 bases lying between them. Germline values: CDR1 MDHEN, CDR2 SYDVKM. The CDR3 loop spans 15 amino acids. CDR3 bases: TGTGCCAGCACCCCCCAAGGCGAGGGTAAGGGAGAAGCTTTCTTT. This sequence encodes CASTPQGEGKGEAFF. Drawing the rest from reference TRBV28 and TRBJ1-1, the complete variable domain is DVKVTQSSRYLVKRTGEKVFLECVQDMDHENMFWYRQDPGLGLRLIYFSYDVKMKEKGDIPEGYSVSREKKERFSLILESASTNQTSMYLCASTPQGEGKGEAFFGQGTRLTVV.

V gene TRBV6-5 combines with J gene TRBJ2-7; D remains unclear. V lost 4 bases and J 3 bases, leaving 13 bases between the germline ends. The CDR3 contains 14 residues. Germline V gene sequence: CDR1 MNHEY, CDR2 SVGAGI. CDR3 in DNA: TGTGCCAGCAGTTCGTATGGGCCCCTCTACGAGCAGTACTTC. Residues: CASSSYGPLYEQYF.

This clone was counted once. This sequence joins TRBV11-2 and TRBJ2-7; no definite D call. Germline V gene data show CDR1 as SGHAT and CDR2 as FQNNGV. CDR3 length: 14 amino acids. V was shortened by 0 bases and J by 7 bases, with 13 bases between the two germline ends. Here the CDR3 DNA reads TGTGCCAGCAGCTTAGAGGGTGTTCTGTATGAGCAGTACTTC. Protein sequence: CASSLEGVLYEQYF.

The chain couples TRBV6-5 to TRBJ2-2; D unclear. This CDR3 is built from 13 residues. Trimming pared 1 base from V and 5 bases from J, leaving 5 bases between. CDR1 is MNHEY and CDR2 is SVGAGI in the germline V gene. CDR3 bases: TGTGCCAGCAGTTACTTCCAGACCGGGGAGCTGTTTTTT. As protein: CASSYFQTGELFF.

This clone has only a few counts. This CDR3 reads CASSKPPGSRDEQYF. CDR3 sequence (DNA): TGTGCCAGTAGTAAACCCCCCGGGTCTCGCGACGAGCAGTACTTC. The chain uses TRBV19 and TRBJ2-7, with D uncertain. Germline assignment: CDR1 LNHDA and CDR2 SQIVND (reference sequence). The CDR3 is made up of 15 amino acids. V was clipped by 4 bases and J by 5 bases, with 18 bases between them. The variable domain in full, with the rest retrieved from reference TRBV19 and TRBJ2-7, is DGGITQSPKYLFRKEGQNVTLSCEQNLNHDAMYWYRQDPGQGLRLIYYSQIVNDFQKGDIAEGYSVSREKKESFPLTVTSAQKNPTAFYLCASSKPPGSRDEQYFGPGTRLTVT.

This chain uses TRBV5-1 with TRBJ2-7, with 8 bases that match TRBD2. The V gene end was trimmed by 4 bases and the J gene end by 3 bases; junction bases not matched to a gene: 9. Looked up from germline, CDR1 is SGHRS and CDR2 is YFSETQ. The CDR3 covers 15 residues. The chain's CDR3 is CASSPPGLAGYEQYF. The CDR3 bases are TGCGCCAGCAGCCCCCCGGGGCTAGCGGGCTACGAGCAGTACTTC.

The CDR3 coding sequence is TGCGCCAGCAACCAATACAATGAGCAGTTCTTC. It is translated as CASNQYNEQFF. The rearrangement uses TRBV10-2 and TRBJ2-1; D remains ambiguous. The V gene lost 7 bases and the J gene lost 4 bases, with 5 bases spanning the gap. The CDR3 has 11 amino acids. In germline, CDR1 is WSHSY, CDR2 SAAADI.

The gene calls are TRBV2 and TRBJ1-1, with D tentatively TRBD1 (5 bases). This CDR3 comprises 14 residues. With 7 bases removed from V and 3 bases from J, the gap between germline ends came to 15 bases. Germline-derived CDR1 and CDR2 are SNHLY and FYNNEI. The CDR3 nucleotides are TGTGCCAGCATTCACGGGGGTGAGGACACTGAAGCTTTCTTT. Translating gives CASIHGGEDTEAFF.

The chain combines TRBV12-1 with TRBJ2-5; whether TRBD2, the table's D call, matches the DNA was not checked. TRBV12-1 is annotated as a pseudogene. The CDR3 runs 16 residues. The CDR3 DNA sequence: TGTGCCAGCAGCTCGACTAGCGGGGGGCCCGAGGGGGGCCAGTACTTC. Protein sequence: CASSSTSGGPEGGQYF.

The CDR3 here is CASSESDPKRGHANYGYTF. CDR3 DNA sequence: TGTGCCAGCAGTGAGTCCGATCCAAAAAGGGGGCATGCTAACTATGGCTACACCTTC. V gene TRBV2 combines with J gene TRBJ1-2; 7 positions match TRBD1. Trimming removed 3 bases from V and 0 bases from J; junction bases left unmatched: 16. In germline, CDR1 is SNHLY, CDR2 FYNNEI. CDR3 size: 19 residues. Filled out from reference TRBV2 and TRBJ1-2, the complete variable domain reads EPEVTQTPSHQVTQMGQEVILRCVPISNHLYFYWYRQILGQKVEFLVSFYNNEISEKSEIFDDQFSVERPDGSNFTLKIRSTKLEDSAMYFCASSESDPKRGHANYGYTFGSGTRLTVV.

J is TRBJ1-1 and V is TRBV7-9; D possibly corresponds to TRBD1 (6 bases). The ends were cut back, 3 bases at V and 11 bases at J, with 22 bases in the middle. Germline V gene lookup returns CDR1 SEHNR and CDR2 FQNEAQ (reference sequence). The CDR3 loop spans 15 amino acids. The CDR3 DNA reads TGTGCCAGCAGCTTTCAGACAGGCGCCCCGGAACATGCTTTCTTT. Translated, it gives CASSFQTGAPEHAFF.

CDR3: CASSLGTGGNTDTQYF. The CDR3 bases are TGTGCCAGCAGCTTAGGTACGGGGGGGAACACAGATACGCAGTATTTT. This chain connects TRBV11-2 to TRBJ2-3, with TRBD2 matching over 8 bases. Germline values: CDR1 SGHAT, CDR2 FQNNGV. This CDR3 region has 16 residues. V lost 1 base, J lost 2 bases, and 5 bases stayed unmatched. Variable domain in full (rest from reference TRBV11-2 and TRBJ2-3): EAGVAQSPRYKIIEKRQSVAFWCNPISGHATLYWYQQILGQGPKLLIQFQNNGVVDDSQLPKDRFSAERLKGVDSTLKIQPAKLEDSAVYLCASSLGTGGNTDTQYFGPGTRLTVL.

This clone was seen more than once but under ten times. This sequence joins TRBV27 and TRBJ1-6; D might be TRBD1 (5 bases). This CDR3 is built from 14 residues. V dropped 2 bases and J dropped 9 bases, with 11 bases sitting between them. Per the germline V gene, CDR1 is MNHEY and CDR2 is SMNVEV (reference sequence). The CDR3 bases are TGTGCCAGCAGTTTAGGGGGTGGTGGTTCACCCCTCCACTTT. Protein product: CASSLGGGGSPLHF.

The chain carries TRBV2 and TRBJ1-1, with D unclear. CDR3 size: 15 residues. The V end was cut by 4 bases, the J end by 1 base, with 13 bases between. The germline gives CDR1 SNHLY, CDR2 FYNNEI. The CDR3 nucleotides read TGTGCCAGCAGTGTGTACCATAATAAGAACACTGAAGCTTTCTTT. This sequence encodes CASSVYHNKNTEAFF.

The chain links TRBV27 to TRBJ2-1; 10 nucleotides line up with TRBD2. CDR1 and CDR2 (germline): MNHEY, SMNVEV (reference sequence). The CDR3 covers 14 residues. V lost 6 bases, J lost 4 bases, and 3 bases stayed unmatched. The CDR3 DNA reads as TGTGCCAGCAGCGGACTAGCGGCGTACAATGAGCAGTTCTTC. Translating it yields CASSGLAAYNEQFF.

The CDR3 DNA sequence: TGTGCCAGCAGCTTAGCGGGGCAGGGGTTAGCCTACGAGCAGTACTTC. It specifies CASSLAGQGLAYEQYF. This chain links TRBV7-9 with TRBJ2-7; possibly TRBD1 for D (6 bases). Per germline, CDR1 SEHNR and CDR2 FQNEAQ (reference sequence). The CDR3 contains 16 residues. Trimming took 0 bases from V and 2 from J, leaving 14 bases between them.

The chain uses TRBV6-5 and TRBJ1-4; D is possibly TRBD1 (6 bases). Germline V gene lookup returns CDR1 MNHEY and CDR2 SVGAGI. Trimming took off 2 bases at V and 7 bases at J, with 17 bases between the two ends. This CDR3 contains 16 residues. CDR3 loop: CASSYNSGELVEKLFF. In DNA form, the CDR3 reads TGTGCCAGCAGTTACAATTCAGGGGAATTGGTTGAAAAACTGTTTTTT.

CDR3 loop: CASSSDRAYEKLFF. In DNA, the CDR3 is TGTGCCAGCAGTTCGGACAGGGCCTATGAAAAACTGTTTTTT. The chain links TRBV6-6 to TRBJ1-4, with 8 positions matching TRBD1. V lost 4 bases and J lost 6; bases outside the gene matches: 4. Germline CDR1 is MNHNY and CDR2 is SVGAGI (reference sequence). The CDR3 spans 14 residues.

The chain couples TRBV5-4 to TRBJ1-4; D not certain. Germline loops: CDR1 SGHNT, CDR2 YYREEE (reference sequence). With 2 bases removed from V and 4 bases from J, the gap between germline ends came to 15 bases. This CDR3 has 16 amino acids. The CDR3 nucleotides read TGTGCCAGCAGCTTTAAACGGGAAACCATTAATGAAAAACTGTTTTTT. This encodes CASSFKRETINEKLFF.

A remark on this clone: This same CDR3 is encoded by further DNA sequences in the sample. This chain joins TRBV5-6 and TRBJ2-3, with a tentative D call TRBD1 (5 bases). There are 16 residues in the CDR3. CDR1 is SGHDT, CDR2 YYEEEE, per germline. Between the trimmed V and J ends, which lost 4 bases and 4 bases, there was a span of 19 bases. CDR3 sequence (DNA): TGTGCCAGCAGCCAAAAACTCTCGGACACCCCAGATACGCAGTATTTT. Translating it yields CASSQKLSDTPDTQYF.

This clone was recorded a few times. J is TRBJ1-1 and V is TRBV6-4; D perhaps matches TRBD1 (5 bases). CDR1 and CDR2 (germline): MRHNA, SNTAGT. V was pared by 7 bases and J by 11 bases, with 14 bases between. There are 11 residues in the CDR3. As DNA, the CDR3 is TGTGCCAGCACCTCTCCCAGGGCTGCTTTCTTT. Amino acids: CASTSPRAAFF.

This chain joins TRBV9 and TRBJ1-4; 7 bases map to TRBD1. The germline gives CDR1 SGDLS, CDR2 YYNGEE. This CDR3 region has 16 residues. J lost 5 bases, V lost 2 bases, and 9 bases had no gene match. The CDR3 loop is CASSVQDRPVNEKLFF. The DNA for the CDR3 is TGTGCCAGCAGCGTCCAGGACAGGCCGGTAAATGAAAAACTGTTTTTT.